This T cell receptor beta chain was identified in a study of Graves' ophthalmopathy and Graves' hyperthyroidism. The study's findings and limits: Blood also contained most of the expanded thyroid clonotypes above 0.001 frequency.

Moderately to severely active ophthalmopathy under 3 months, CAS at least 3, NOSPECS at least 4. Physicians reached a diagnosis by relying on clinical symptoms, serum thyroxine, TRAb, thyroid ultrasound and orbital computed tomography. Trimming cost V 3 bases and J 2 bases, with 13 bases left between them. The V gene's germline CDR1 is DFQATT and CDR2 SNEGSKA (reference sequence). The CDR3 length is 14 residues. This clonotype was observed at least ten times. Its target is not known. TCR beta CDR3 amplification used RNA transcripts. HTBI primers were employed in first-round RT-PCR, then a second-round multiplex PCR followed. TCRdb independently ran MiXCR on the multiplex PCR reads; one entry per CDR3 protein. Here the sample spans 200,000 to 250,000 distinct CDR3 sequences, about 22% being singletons.

The TCR sequence derives from a woman between 50 and 59 years old with Graves' ophthalmopathy. V gene TRBV20-1 combines with J gene TRBJ1-1; D may be TRBD1 (5 bases). Sequenced material: peripheral blood. The CDR3 sequence is CSASLGDVNTEAFF. CDR3 DNA sequence: TGCAGTGCTAGTCTGGGGGACGTTAACACTGAAGCTTTCTTT.